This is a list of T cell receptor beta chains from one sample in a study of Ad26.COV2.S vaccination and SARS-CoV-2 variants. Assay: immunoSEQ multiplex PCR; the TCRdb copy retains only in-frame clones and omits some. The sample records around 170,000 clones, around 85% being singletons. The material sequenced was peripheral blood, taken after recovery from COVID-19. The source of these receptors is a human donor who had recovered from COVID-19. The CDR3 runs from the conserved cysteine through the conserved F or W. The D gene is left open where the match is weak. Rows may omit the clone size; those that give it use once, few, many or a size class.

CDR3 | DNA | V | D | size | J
CASSPISGTTNEKLFF | TGTGCCAGCAGCCCGATCTCAGGGACCACTAATGAAAAACTGTTTTTT | TRBV14 | NA | NA | TRBJ1-4
CASLNGLVADEQFF | TGTGCCAGTCTTAATGGGCTAGTGGCGGATGAGCAGTTCTTC | TRBV2 | NA | NA | TRBJ2-1
CASSASQGGYTF | TGTGCCAGCAGTGCTTCGCAGGGGGGCTACACCTTC | TRBV2 | NA | few | TRBJ1-2
CAISEAGAHTEAFF | TGTGCCATCAGTGAGGCAGGGGCCCACACTGAAGCTTTCTTT | TRBV10-3 | NA | NA | TRBJ1-1
CASSQGTAGNTIYF | TGTGCCAGCAGCCAGGGGACAGCTGGAAACACCATATATTTT | TRBV7-2 | TRBD1 | NA | TRBJ1-3
CASSLALEGIDTDTQYF | TGTGCCAGCAGCTTAGCGCTGGAGGGGATCGACACAGATACGCAGTATTTT | TRBV7-6 | NA | NA | TRBJ2-3
CASSLRQGTTYEQYF | TGTGCCAGTAGTCTCCGACAGGGGACTACCTACGAGCAGTACTTC | TRBV19 | NA | NA | TRBJ2-7
CASGPLPSGPTYNEQFF | TGTGCCAGCGGACCCTTACCTAGCGGGCCGACCTACAATGAGCAGTTCTTC | TRBV14 | TRBD2 | NA | TRBJ2-1
CASRHRGQSGTEAFF | TGTGCCAGCAGGCACAGGGGGCAGTCGGGCACTGAAGCTTTCTTT | TRBV6-5 | TRBD1 | once | TRBJ1-1
CASSFPGDSSYEQYF | TGTGCCAGTAGTTTCCCTGGGGACAGCTCCTACGAGCAGTACTTC | TRBV19 | TRBD1 | NA | TRBJ2-7
CASSYDRGYGYTF | TGTGCCAGCAGTTACGACAGGGGCTATGGCTACACCTTC | TRBV2 | TRBD1 | once | TRBJ1-2
CASEVGGPSNQPQHF | TGTGCCAGCGAGGTTGGGGGGCCTAGCAATCAGCCCCAGCATTTT | TRBV2 | NA | few | TRBJ1-5
CASRINGRAGNEQFF | TGTGCCAGCAGAATCAACGGGAGGGCCGGAAATGAGCAGTTCTTC | TRBV11-1 | TRBD2 | NA | TRBJ2-1
CASGSIGADTQYF | TGTGCTAGTGGTTCAATAGGGGCAGATACGCAGTATTTT | TRBV12-5 | NA | NA | TRBJ2-3
CASSSPGTGGRGNQPQHF | TGTGCCAGCAGCTCCCCCGGGACAGGGGGCCGGGGCAATCAGCCCCAGCATTTT | TRBV21-1 | NA | NA | TRBJ1-5
CASRGQGAATEAFF | TGTGCCAGCAGGGGACAGGGGGCAGCCACTGAAGCTTTCTTT | TRBV2 | TRBD1 | NA | TRBJ1-1
CASSPHARASGSHEQYF | TGTGCCAGCAGCCCCCACGCCCGGGCTAGCGGGTCCCACGAGCAGTACTTC | TRBV9 | TRBD2 | NA | TRBJ2-7
CASSPHRGSYNEQFF | TGCGCCAGCAGCCCCCACAGGGGCTCCTACAATGAGCAGTTCTTC | TRBV5-1 | TRBD1 | NA | TRBJ2-1
CASSVRKGSVGYTF | TGTGCCAGCAGTGTCCGTAAAGGGAGTGTTGGCTACACCTTC | TRBV2 | NA | few | TRBJ1-2
CASVGLPHQETQYF | TGTGCCAGCGTAGGACTGCCTCACCAAGAGACCCAGTACTTC | TRBV28 | NA | NA | TRBJ2-5
CASSLGTGANEKLFF | TGTGCCAGCAGCTTGGGGACAGGAGCTAATGAAAAACTGTTTTTT | TRBV5-6 | TRBD1 | NA | TRBJ1-4
CASSEPGLAGNEQYF | TGTGCCAGCAGCGAACCGGGACTAGCGGGAAACGAGCAGTACTTC | TRBV6-2/TRBV6-3 | TRBD2 | NA | TRBJ2-7
CASSVTSGFTGELFF | TGTGCCAGCAGCGTCACTAGCGGATTCACCGGGGAGCTGTTTTTT | TRBV7-2 | TRBD2 | NA | TRBJ2-2
CASSLDRNYGYTF | TGTGCCAGCAGTTTAGACAGAAACTATGGCTACACCTTC | TRBV28 | NA | NA | TRBJ1-2
CAWSVGGRGEQYF | TGTGCCTGGAGTGTAGGGGGAAGGGGCGAGCAGTACTTC | TRBV30 | NA | NA | TRBJ2-7
CASRPLASGRAYNEQFF | TGTGCCAGCAGGCCCCTTGCGAGCGGGAGGGCCTACAATGAGCAGTTCTTC | TRBV6-4 | TRBD2 | NA | TRBJ2-1
CASSELGNTGELFF | TGCGCCAGCAGTGAGCTAGGAAACACCGGGGAGCTGTTTTTT | TRBV10-2 | NA | once | TRBJ2-2
CASSLVGEHEQYF | TGTGCCAGCAGCTTAGTGGGGGAACACGAGCAGTACTTC | TRBV7-9 | NA | NA | TRBJ2-7
CASSPPGQGFYEQYF | TGTGCCAGCAGTCCCCCGGGACAGGGATTCTACGAGCAGTACTTC | TRBV6-5 | TRBD1 | NA | TRBJ2-7
CASSPPDRGVHNEQFF | TGTGCCAGCTCACCACCGGACAGGGGCGTACACAATGAGCAGTTCTTC | TRBV18 | TRBD1 | NA | TRBJ2-1
CASSLWGRETQYF | TGTGCCAGCAGTTTGTGGGGACGGGAGACCCAGTACTTC | TRBV12-3/TRBV12-4 | NA | NA | TRBJ2-5
CAFGLENTGELFF | TGTGCCTTCGGACTAGAAAACACCGGGGAGCTGTTTTTT | TRBV7-8 | TRBD2 | NA | TRBJ2-2
CASSPKGGIMNTEAFF | TGTGCCAGCAGCCCCAAGGGGGGGATAATGAACACTGAAGCTTTCTTT | TRBV11-2 | NA | NA | TRBJ1-1
CASSLAGVAEQFF | TGCGCCAGCAGCCTAGCGGGTGTTGCTGAGCAGTTCTTC | TRBV4-1 | TRBD2 | NA | TRBJ2-1
CASSIGTVNSPLHF | TGTGCCAGTAGTATAGGGACAGTCAATTCACCCCTCCACTTT | TRBV19 | NA | NA | TRBJ1-6
CATRETSYEQYF | TGTGCCACCAGGGAGACGTCCTACGAGCAGTACTTC | TRBV5-8 | NA | NA | TRBJ2-7
CASSQASGGAEEQYF | TGCGCCAGCAGCCAAGCTAGCGGGGGGGCCGAAGAGCAGTACTTC | TRBV4-1 | TRBD2 | NA | TRBJ2-7
CATSMNSGANVLTF | TGTGCCACCTCGATGAACTCTGGGGCCAACGTCCTGACTTTC | TRBV27 | NA | NA | TRBJ2-6
CASSFGLAGVGDTQYF | TGTGCCAGCAGTTTCGGGCTAGCGGGAGTGGGCGATACGCAGTATTTT | TRBV28 | TRBD2 | NA | TRBJ2-3
CASSPLAGGMTDTQYF | TGTGCCAGCAGCCCACTGGCCGGGGGGATGACAGATACGCAGTATTTT | TRBV7-6 | TRBD2 | NA | TRBJ2-3
CAWSVLGEKLFF | TGTGCCTGGAGTGTACTAGGTGAAAAACTGTTTTTT | TRBV30 | NA | NA | TRBJ1-4
CASSLGDSYSNQPQHF | TGTGCCAGCAGCTTAGGGGACAGTTATAGCAATCAGCCCCAGCATTTT | TRBV7-8 | TRBD1 | NA | TRBJ1-5
CASSSKLRAGPYGYTF | TGTGCCAGCAGCTCGAAGCTTCGGGCCGGCCCCTATGGCTACACCTTC | TRBV5-4 | NA | NA | TRBJ1-2
CASSAQGGWTEAFF | TGCGCCAGCAGCGCGCAGGGGGGATGGACTGAAGCTTTCTTT | TRBV5-1 | TRBD1 | once | TRBJ1-1
CASSQVGLAGVHEQYF | TGTGCCAGCAGCCAAGTGGGACTAGCGGGGGTACACGAGCAGTACTTC | TRBV4-2 | TRBD2 | NA | TRBJ2-7
CASSLGGGPDGSKNIQYF | TGTGCCAGCAGCTTAGGAGGGGGCCCCGACGGGTCCAAAAACATTCAGTACTTC | TRBV7-9 | TRBD1 | NA | TRBJ2-4
CASSLATEQFF | TGTGCCAGCAGCTTAGCGACGGAGCAGTTCTTC | TRBV7-8 | NA | NA | TRBJ2-1
CASRAGLGFGYTF | TGTGCCAGCAGAGCGGGACTCGGTTTTGGCTACACCTTC | TRBV3-1/TRBV3-2 | NA | NA | TRBJ1-2
CASQRQGTDTQYF | TGTGCCAGCCAGAGACAGGGGACAGATACGCAGTATTTT | TRBV7-3 | TRBD1 | NA | TRBJ2-3
CASSEETGGWDEQFF | TGTGCCAGCAGTGAGGAGACAGGGGGCTGGGATGAGCAGTTCTTC | TRBV2 | TRBD1 | NA | TRBJ2-1
CASSLGADLPTEAFF | TGTGCCAGCAGCTTAGGGGCAGACCTTCCCACTGAAGCTTTCTTT | TRBV7-6 | NA | NA | TRBJ1-1
CASVAGGEAFF | TGTGCCAGCGTGGCAGGGGGGGAAGCTTTCTTT | TRBV28 | TRBD1 | NA | TRBJ1-1
CASSPSAVEVYEQYF | TGTGCCAGCTCCCCAAGTGCAGTAGAAGTTTACGAGCAGTACTTC | TRBV7-3 | NA | few | TRBJ2-7
CASSPRQTGELFF | TGCGCCAGCAGCCCACGACAAACCGGGGAGCTGTTTTTT | TRBV5-1 | NA | NA | TRBJ2-2
CASSLERGYNEQFF | TGTGCCAGCAGCTTAGAGCGGGGATACAATGAGCAGTTCTTC | TRBV11-2 | NA | NA | TRBJ2-1